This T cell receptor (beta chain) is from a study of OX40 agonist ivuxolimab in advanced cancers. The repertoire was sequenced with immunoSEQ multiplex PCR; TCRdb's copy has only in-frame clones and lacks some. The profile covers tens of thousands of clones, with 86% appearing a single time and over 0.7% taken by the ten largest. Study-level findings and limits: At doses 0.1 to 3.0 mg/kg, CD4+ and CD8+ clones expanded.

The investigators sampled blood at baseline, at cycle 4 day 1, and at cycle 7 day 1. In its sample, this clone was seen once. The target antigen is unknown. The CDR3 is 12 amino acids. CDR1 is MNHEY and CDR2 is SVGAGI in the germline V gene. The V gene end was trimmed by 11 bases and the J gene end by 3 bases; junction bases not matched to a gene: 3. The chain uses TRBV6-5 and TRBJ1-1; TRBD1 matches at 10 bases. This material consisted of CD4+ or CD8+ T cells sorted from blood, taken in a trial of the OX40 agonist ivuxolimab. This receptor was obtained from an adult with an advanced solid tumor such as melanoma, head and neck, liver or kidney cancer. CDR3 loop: CAVGTGDTEAFF. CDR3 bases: TGTGCCGTCGGGACAGGGGACACTGAAGCTTTCTTT.